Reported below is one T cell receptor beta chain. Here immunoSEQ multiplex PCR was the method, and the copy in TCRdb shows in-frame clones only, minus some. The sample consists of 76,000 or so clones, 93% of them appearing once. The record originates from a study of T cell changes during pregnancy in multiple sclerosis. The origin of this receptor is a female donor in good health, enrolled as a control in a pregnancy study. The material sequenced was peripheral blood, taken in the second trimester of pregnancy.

As DNA, the CDR3 is TGTGCCAGCAGTGGGGACAGGGCTGGAAACACCATATATTTT. As protein: CASSGDRAGNTIYF. The chain combines TRBV2 with TRBJ1-3; 9 bases match TRBD1. CDR1 and CDR2 from the germline V gene are SNHLY and FYNNEI. This CDR3 is built from 14 residues. V was pared by 4 bases and J by 2 bases, with 0 bases of the junction left unmatched. Using reference TRBV2 and TRBJ1-3 for the parts outside the CDR3, the full variable domain is EPEVTQTPSHQVTQMGQEVILRCVPISNHLYFYWYRQILGQKVEFLVSFYNNEISEKSEIFDDQFSVERPDGSNFTLKIRSTKLEDSAMYFCASSGDRAGNTIYFGEGSWLTVV.